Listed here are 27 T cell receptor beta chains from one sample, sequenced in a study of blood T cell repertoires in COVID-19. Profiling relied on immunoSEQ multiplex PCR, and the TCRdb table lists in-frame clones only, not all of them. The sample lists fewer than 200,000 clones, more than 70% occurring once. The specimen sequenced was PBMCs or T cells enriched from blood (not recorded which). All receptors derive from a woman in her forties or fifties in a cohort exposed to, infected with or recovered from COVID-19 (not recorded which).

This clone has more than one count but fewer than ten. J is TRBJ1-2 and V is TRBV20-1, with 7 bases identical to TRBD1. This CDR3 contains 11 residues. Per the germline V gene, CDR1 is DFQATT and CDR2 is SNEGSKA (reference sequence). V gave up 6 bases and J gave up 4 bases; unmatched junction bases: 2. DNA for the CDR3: TGCAGTGCAGGGGGCCCCTATGGCTACACCTTC. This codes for CSAGGPYGYTF.

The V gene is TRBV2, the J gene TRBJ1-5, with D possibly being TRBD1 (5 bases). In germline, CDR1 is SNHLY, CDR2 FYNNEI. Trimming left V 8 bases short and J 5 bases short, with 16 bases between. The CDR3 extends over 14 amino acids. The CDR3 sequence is CASGHGGTDQPQHF. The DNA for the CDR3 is TGTGCCAGCGGGCATGGGGGGACGGATCAGCCCCAGCATTTT.

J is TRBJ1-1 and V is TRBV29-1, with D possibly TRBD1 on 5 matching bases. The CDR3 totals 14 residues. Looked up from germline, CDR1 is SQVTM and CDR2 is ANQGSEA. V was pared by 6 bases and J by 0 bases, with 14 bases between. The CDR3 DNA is TGCAGCGTGGGACGCGCGGGGATGAACACTGAAGCTTTCTTT. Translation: CSVGRAGMNTEAFF.

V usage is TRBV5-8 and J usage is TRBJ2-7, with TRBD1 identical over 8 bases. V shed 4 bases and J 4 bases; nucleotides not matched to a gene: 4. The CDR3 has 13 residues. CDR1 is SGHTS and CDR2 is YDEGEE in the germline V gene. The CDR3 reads CASSQTGGYEQYF. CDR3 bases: TGTGCCAGCAGCCAAACAGGGGGTTACGAGCAGTACTTC.

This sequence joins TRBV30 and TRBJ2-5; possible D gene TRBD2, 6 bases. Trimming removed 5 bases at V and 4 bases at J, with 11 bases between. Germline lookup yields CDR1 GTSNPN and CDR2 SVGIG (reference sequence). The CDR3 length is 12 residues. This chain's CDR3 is CAWSSDSETQYF. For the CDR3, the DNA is TGTGCCTGGTCTAGCGATTCAGAGACCCAGTACTTC.

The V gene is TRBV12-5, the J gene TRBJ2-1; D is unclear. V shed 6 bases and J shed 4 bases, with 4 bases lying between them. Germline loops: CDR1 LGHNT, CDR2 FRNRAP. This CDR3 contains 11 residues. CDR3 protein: CASGLYNEQFF. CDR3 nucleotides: TGTGCTAGTGGCTTATACAATGAGCAGTTCTTC. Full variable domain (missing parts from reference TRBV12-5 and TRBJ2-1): DARVTQTPRHKVTEMGQEVTMRCQPILGHNTVFWYRQTMMQGLELLAYFRNRAPLDDSGMPKDRFSAEMPDATLATLKIQPSEPRDSAVYFCASGLYNEQFFGPGTRLTVL.

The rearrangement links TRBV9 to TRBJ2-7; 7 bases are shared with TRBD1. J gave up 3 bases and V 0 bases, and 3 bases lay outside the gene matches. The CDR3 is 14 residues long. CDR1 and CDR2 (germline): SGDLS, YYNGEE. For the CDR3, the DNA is TGTGCCAGCAGCGTAGGCCCAGGGGGCTACGAGCAGTACTTC. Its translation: CASSVGPGGYEQYF. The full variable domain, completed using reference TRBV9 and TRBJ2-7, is DSGVTQTPKHLITATGQRVTLRCSPRSGDLSVYWYQQSLDQGLQFLIQYYNGEERAKGNILERFSAQQFPDLHSELNLSSLELGDSALYFCASSVGPGGYEQYFGPGTRLTVT.

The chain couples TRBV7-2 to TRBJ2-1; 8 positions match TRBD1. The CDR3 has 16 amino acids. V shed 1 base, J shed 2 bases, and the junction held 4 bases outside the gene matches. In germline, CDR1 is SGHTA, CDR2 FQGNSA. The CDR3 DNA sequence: TGTGCCAGCAGCTTAGTTTCAGGGGGCGCCTACAATGAGCAGTTCTTC. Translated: CASSLVSGGAYNEQFF.

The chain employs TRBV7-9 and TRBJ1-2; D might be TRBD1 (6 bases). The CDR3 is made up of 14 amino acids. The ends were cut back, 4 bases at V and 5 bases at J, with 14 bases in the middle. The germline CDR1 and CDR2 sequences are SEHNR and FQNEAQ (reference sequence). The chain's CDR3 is CASSSPQGWYGYTF. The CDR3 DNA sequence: TGTGCCAGCAGCTCCCCACAGGGATGGTATGGCTACACCTTC.

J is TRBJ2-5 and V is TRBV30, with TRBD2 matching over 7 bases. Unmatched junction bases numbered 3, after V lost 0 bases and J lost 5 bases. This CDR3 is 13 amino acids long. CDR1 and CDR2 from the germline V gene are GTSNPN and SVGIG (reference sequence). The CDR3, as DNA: TGTGCCTGGAGTGTCCGGCGGGAGGAGACCCAGTACTTC. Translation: CAWSVRREETQYF.

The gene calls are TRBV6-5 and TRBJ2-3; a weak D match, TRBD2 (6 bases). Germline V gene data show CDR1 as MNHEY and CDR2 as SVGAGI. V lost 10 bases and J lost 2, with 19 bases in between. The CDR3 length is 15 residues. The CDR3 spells CATCFIAGITDTQYF. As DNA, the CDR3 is TGTGCCACATGCTTTATCGCGGGGATCACAGATACGCAGTATTTT.

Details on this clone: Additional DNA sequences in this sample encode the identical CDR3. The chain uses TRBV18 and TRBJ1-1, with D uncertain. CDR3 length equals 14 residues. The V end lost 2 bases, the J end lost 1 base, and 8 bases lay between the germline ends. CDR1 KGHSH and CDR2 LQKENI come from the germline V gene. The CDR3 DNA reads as TGTGCCAGCTCACCAAGCACGGGGAACACTGAAGCTTTCTTT. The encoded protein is CASSPSTGNTEAFF.

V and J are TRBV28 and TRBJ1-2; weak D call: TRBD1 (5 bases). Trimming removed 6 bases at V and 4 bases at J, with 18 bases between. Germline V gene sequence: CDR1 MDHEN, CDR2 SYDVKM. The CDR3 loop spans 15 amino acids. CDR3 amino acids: CASSQHSGLSYGYTF. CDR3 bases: TGTGCCAGCAGCCAGCACTCGGGACTGTCCTATGGCTACACCTTC.

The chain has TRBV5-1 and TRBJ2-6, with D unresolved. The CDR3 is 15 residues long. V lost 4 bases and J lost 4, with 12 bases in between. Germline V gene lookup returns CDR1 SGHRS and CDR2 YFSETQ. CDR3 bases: TGCGCCAGCAGCACGGAATCGACAGGGGCCAACGTCCTGACTTTC. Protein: CASSTESTGANVLTF. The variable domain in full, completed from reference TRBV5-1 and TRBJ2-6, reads KAGVTQTPRYLIKTRGQQVTLSCSPISGHRSVSWYQQTPGQGLQFLFEYFSETQRNKGNFPGRFSGRQFSNSRSEMNVSTLELGDSALYLCASSTESTGANVLTFGAGSRLTVL.

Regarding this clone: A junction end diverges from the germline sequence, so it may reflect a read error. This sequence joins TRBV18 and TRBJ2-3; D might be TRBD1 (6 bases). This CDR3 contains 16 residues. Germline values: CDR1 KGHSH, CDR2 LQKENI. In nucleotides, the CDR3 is TGTGCCAGCTCCCCACTGGAAAGGGGGAACACAGATACGCAGTATTTT. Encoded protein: CASSPLERGNTDTQYF.

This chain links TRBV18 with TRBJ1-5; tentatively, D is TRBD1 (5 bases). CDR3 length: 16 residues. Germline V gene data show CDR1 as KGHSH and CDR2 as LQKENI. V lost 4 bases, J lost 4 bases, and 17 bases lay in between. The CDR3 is CASSLPPRGRNQPQHF. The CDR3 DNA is TGTGCCAGCTCACTACCCCCTCGGGGGAGGAATCAGCCCCAGCATTTT.

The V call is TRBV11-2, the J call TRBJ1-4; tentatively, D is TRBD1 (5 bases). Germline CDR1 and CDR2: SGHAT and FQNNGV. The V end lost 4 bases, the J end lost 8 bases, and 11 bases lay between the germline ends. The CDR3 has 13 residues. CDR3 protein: CASSYGGTEKLFF. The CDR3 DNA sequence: TGTGCCAGCAGCTACGGGGGAACAGAAAAACTGTTTTTT. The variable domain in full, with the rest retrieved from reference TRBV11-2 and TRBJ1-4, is EAGVAQSPRYKIIEKRQSVAFWCNPISGHATLYWYQQILGQGPKLLIQFQNNGVVDDSQLPKDRFSAERLKGVDSTLKIQPAKLEDSAVYLCASSYGGTEKLFFGSGTQLSVL.

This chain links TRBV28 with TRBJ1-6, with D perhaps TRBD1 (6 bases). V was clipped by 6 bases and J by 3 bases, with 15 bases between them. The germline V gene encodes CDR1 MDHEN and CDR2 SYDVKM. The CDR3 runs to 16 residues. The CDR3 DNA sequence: TGTGCCAGCAGACTCGCAGGGGCAAGCTATAATTCACCCCTCCACTTT. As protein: CASRLAGASYNSPLHF. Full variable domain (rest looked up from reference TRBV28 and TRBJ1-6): DVKVTQSSRYLVKRTGEKVFLECVQDMDHENMFWYRQDPGLGLRLIYFSYDVKMKEKGDIPEGYSVSREKKERFSLILESASTNQTSMYLCASRLAGASYNSPLHFGNGTRLTVT.

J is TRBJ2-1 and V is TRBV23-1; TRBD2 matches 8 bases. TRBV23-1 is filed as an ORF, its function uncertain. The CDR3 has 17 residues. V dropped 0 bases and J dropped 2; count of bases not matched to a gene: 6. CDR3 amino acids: CASSQSFPGGPYNEQFF. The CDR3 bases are TGCGCCAGCAGTCAATCTTTTCCGGGAGGGCCCTACAATGAGCAGTTCTTC.

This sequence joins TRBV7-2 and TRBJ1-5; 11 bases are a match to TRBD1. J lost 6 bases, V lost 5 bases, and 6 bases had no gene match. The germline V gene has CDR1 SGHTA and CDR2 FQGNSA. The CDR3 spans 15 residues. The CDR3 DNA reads TGTGCCAGCAGCCAAAGGACAGGGGGCAGTCAGCCCCAGCATTTT. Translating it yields CASSQRTGGSQPQHF.

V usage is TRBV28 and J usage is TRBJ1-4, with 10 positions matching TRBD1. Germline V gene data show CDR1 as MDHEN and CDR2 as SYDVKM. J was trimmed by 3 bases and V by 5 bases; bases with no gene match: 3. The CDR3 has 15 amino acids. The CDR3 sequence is CASSGQGGANEKLFF. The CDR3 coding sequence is TGTGCCAGCAGTGGACAGGGGGGGGCTAATGAAAAACTGTTTTTT. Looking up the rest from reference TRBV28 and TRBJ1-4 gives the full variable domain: DVKVTQSSRYLVKRTGEKVFLECVQDMDHENMFWYRQDPGLGLRLIYFSYDVKMKEKGDIPEGYSVSREKKERFSLILESASTNQTSMYLCASSGQGGANEKLFFGSGTQLSVL.

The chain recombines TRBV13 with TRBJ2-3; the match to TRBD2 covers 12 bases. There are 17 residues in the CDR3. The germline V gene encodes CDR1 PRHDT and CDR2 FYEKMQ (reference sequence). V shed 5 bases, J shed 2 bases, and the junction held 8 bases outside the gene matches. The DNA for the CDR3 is TGTGCCAGCAGCAGAGAACCTAGCGGGGGGGCCACAGATACGCAGTATTTT. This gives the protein CASSREPSGGATDTQYF.

CDR3 in amino acids: CASSLDPGSDSNQPQHF. CDR3 nucleotides: TGTGCCAGCAGTTTAGACCCCGGCAGCGATAGCAATCAGCCCCAGCATTTT. This rearrangement joins TRBV28 to TRBJ1-5; no firm D call. Germline-derived CDR1 and CDR2 are MDHEN and SYDVKM. The CDR3 spans 17 residues. Trimming pared 2 bases from V and 0 bases from J, leaving 14 bases between.

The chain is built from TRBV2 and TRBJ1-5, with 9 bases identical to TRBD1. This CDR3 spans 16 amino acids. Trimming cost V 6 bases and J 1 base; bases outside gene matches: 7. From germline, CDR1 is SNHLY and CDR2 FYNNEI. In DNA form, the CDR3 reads TGTGCCAGCAGCAATCTACAGGGGGCGAGCAATCAGCCCCAGCATTTT. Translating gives CASSNLQGASNQPQHF.

CDR3 nucleotide sequence: TGTGCCAGCAGTTGGGAGGGGCGGGGGCAAATGACTGAAGCTTTCTTT. This translates into CASSWEGRGQMTEAFF. The chain recombines TRBV28 with TRBJ1-1, with D tentatively TRBD1 (6 bases). This CDR3 is built from 16 residues. Germline V gene data show CDR1 as MDHEN and CDR2 as SYDVKM. V lost 4 bases to trimming and J lost 5 bases, with 20 bases between them.

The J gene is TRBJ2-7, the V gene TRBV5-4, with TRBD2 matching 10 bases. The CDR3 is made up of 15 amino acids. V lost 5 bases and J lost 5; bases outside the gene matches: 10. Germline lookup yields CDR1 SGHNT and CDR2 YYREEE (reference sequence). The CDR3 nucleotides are TGTGCCAGCAGTTTTTGGACTAGCGGTTTTGACGAGCAGTACTTC. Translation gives CASSFWTSGFDEQYF.

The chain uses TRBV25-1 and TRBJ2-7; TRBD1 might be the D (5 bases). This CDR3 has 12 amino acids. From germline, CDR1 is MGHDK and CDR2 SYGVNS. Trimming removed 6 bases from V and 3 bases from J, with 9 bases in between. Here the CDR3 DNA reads TGTGCCAGCAGAACAGGATTCTACGAGCAGTACTTC. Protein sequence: CASRTGFYEQYF.